The 24 T cell receptor beta chains in this list originate from one sample, sequenced in a study of beta chain features in type 1 diabetes (dated by TCRdb to the late 2010s). The method was the immunoSEQ multiplex PCR assay. The High Capacity cDNA Reverse Transcription Kit was used to reverse transcribe all of the isolated RNA, meaning that expressed TCRB transcripts were what got sequenced. The table was pulled from immuneACCESS by TCRdb, which kept in-frame rearrangements only. Such tables lose some clones; where checked, under half of the loss comes from unresolved V genes, and the rest has no known cause. This sample has about 350,000 clones in its table, and around a fifth of those were observed once. The ten largest clones capture approximately 0.043% of the sample. The material sequenced was naive CD4+ T cells from blood. This specimen's cell subset or site label, interpreted: true naive CD4+ T cells. Every receptor here comes from a woman aged 18-29 years in good health.

The chain is built from TRBV2 and TRBJ2-2; D is ambiguous. Trimming pared 7 bases from V and 0 bases from J, leaving 9 bases between. The V gene's germline CDR1 is SNHLY and CDR2 FYNNEI. The CDR3 is 14 amino acids. The CDR3 here is CASIASTNTGELFF. The DNA for the CDR3 is TGTGCCAGCATCGCAAGCACGAACACCGGGGAGCTGTTTTTT.

The chain couples TRBV7-3 to TRBJ2-1; TRBD2 matches 9 bases. Looked up from germline, CDR1 is SGHTA and CDR2 is FQGTGA. The CDR3 runs to 15 residues. J gave up 2 bases and V 3 bases, and 2 bases lay outside the gene matches. CDR3 in amino acids: CASSFSSGAYNEQFF. The DNA of the CDR3 is TGTGCCAGCAGCTTCTCTAGCGGGGCCTACAATGAGCAGTTCTTC.

This clone was seen more than once but under ten times. CDR3 nucleotide sequence: TGTGCCTGGAGTAGGACTGGGCGCAATCAGCCCCAGCATTTT. As protein: CAWSRTGRNQPQHF. The genes are TRBV30 and TRBJ1-5, with D hard to call. The germline gives CDR1 GTSNPN, CDR2 SVGIG (reference sequence). V was cut by 2 bases and J by 2 bases, with 10 bases left in between. There are 14 residues in the CDR3.

This chain connects TRBV6-1 to TRBJ2-5; 11 bases align to TRBD2. The CDR3 contains 15 residues. Trimming at V came to 7 bases and at J to 1 base, leaving 5 bases not matched to a gene. From germline, CDR1 is MNHNS and CDR2 SASEGT. CDR3 residues: CASNPGLAVQETQYF. CDR3 nucleotides: TGTGCCAGCAACCCGGGACTAGCGGTCCAAGAGACCCAGTACTTC.

The chain links TRBV7-3 to TRBJ2-7, with 9 bases identical to TRBD2. The CDR3 consists of 14 residues. The germline V gene has CDR1 SGHTA and CDR2 FQGTGA. The ends lost 5 bases at V and 5 bases at J; junction bases unmatched: 7. The CDR3 nucleotides are TGTGCCAGCAGCCTGGGCGGGGGGGCCAACGAGCAGTACTTC. This codes for CASSLGGGANEQYF.

V usage is TRBV30 and J usage is TRBJ1-2; 9 nucleotides line up with TRBD1. CDR3 size: 14 residues. The junction had 16 bases not matched to a gene; V was cut back by 8 bases and J by 9 bases. Germline CDR1 reads GTSNPN; CDR2 reads SVGIG (reference sequence). CDR3 bases: TGTGCCAGATCGTCGGGACAGGGAGAATCGAGCTACACCTTC. Its protein product is CARSSGQGESSYTF.

This clone was found a few times. The chain joins TRBV7-9 to TRBJ2-7; tentatively, D is TRBD1 (5 bases). Trimming shortened V by 10 bases and J by 0 bases, and 13 bases separated the two germline ends. From germline, CDR1 is SEHNR and CDR2 FQNEAQ (reference sequence). CDR3 length: 13 amino acids. DNA of the CDR3: TGTGCCACCGAGACAGAAAACTCCTACGAGCAGTACTTC. It encodes CATETENSYEQYF.

The V and J genes are TRBV7-3 and TRBJ2-3, with 12 nucleotides matching TRBD2. CDR3 size: 14 residues. V was clipped by 9 bases and J by 4 bases; unmatched bases: 5. CDR1 SGHTA and CDR2 FQGTGA come from the germline V gene. Here the CDR3 DNA reads TGTGCCAGTTCCGGGACTAGCGGGCCAGATACGCAGTATTTT. Residues: CASSGTSGPDTQYF.

This clone was counted a few times. The chain has TRBV7-2 and TRBJ1-2; D gene ambiguous. Between the trimmed V and J ends, which lost 6 bases and 1 base, there was a span of 15 bases. This CDR3 contains 15 residues. Germline V gives CDR1 SGHTA, CDR2 FQGNSA. CDR3 in amino acids: CASRYRTTDNYGYTF. CDR3 in DNA: TGTGCCAGCAGATATCGAACAACAGATAACTATGGCTACACCTTC.

The gene calls are TRBV7-9 and TRBJ2-4; D possibly corresponds to TRBD1 (6 bases). Deletions cut 2 bases from V and 8 bases from J, with 13 bases between. This CDR3 comprises 14 residues. Germline values: CDR1 SEHNR, CDR2 FQNEAQ (reference sequence). As DNA, the CDR3 is TGTGCCAGCAGCTTAAGTGGGGGCAGGGACATTCAGTACTTC. Encoded protein: CASSLSGGRDIQYF.

This clone was seen more than once but under ten times. The chain recombines TRBV9 with TRBJ1-2, with a tentative D call TRBD1 (6 bases). This CDR3 has 14 amino acids. CDR1 and CDR2 from the germline V gene are SGDLS and YYNGEE. Trimming took off 4 bases at V and 5 bases at J, with 15 bases between the two ends. The CDR3 DNA sequence: TGTGCCAGCAGCCCCTCTGGACAGATGTATGGCTACACCTTC. Translation gives CASSPSGQMYGYTF.

The V call is TRBV9, the J call TRBJ2-7; TRBD1 is a possible D gene (6 bases). V shed 0 bases and J shed 5 bases, with 6 bases lying between them. Germline V gene data show CDR1 as SGDLS and CDR2 as YYNGEE. The CDR3 contains 12 residues. In DNA, the CDR3 is TGTGCCAGCAGCGTAGGGACAGACGAGCAGTACTTC. Protein: CASSVGTDEQYF.

The J gene is TRBJ1-1, the V gene TRBV5-6; possible D gene TRBD1, 6 bases. CDR3 length: 13 amino acids. V lost 1 base and J lost 10, with 14 bases in between. The V gene's germline CDR1 is SGHDT and CDR2 YYEEEE. The CDR3 protein is CASSLSGGAGAFF. Written as DNA, the CDR3 is TGTGCCAGCAGCTTGAGTGGGGGCGCGGGAGCTTTCTTT.

Only a few counts were recorded for this clone. The V gene is TRBV7-2, the J gene TRBJ1-4, with a tentative D call TRBD1 (6 bases). Looked up from germline, CDR1 is SGHTA and CDR2 is FQGNSA. This CDR3 has 16 residues. The V end was cut by 2 bases, the J end by 7 bases, with 17 bases between. The CDR3 loop reads CASSLSSTGVGEKLFF. CDR3 DNA: TGTGCCAGCAGCTTATCTTCGACAGGAGTAGGTGAAAAACTGTTTTTT.

This clone was picked up a small number of times. The gene calls are TRBV7-2 and TRBJ2-2; maybe TRBD2 (6 bases). Germline V gene lookup returns CDR1 SGHTA and CDR2 FQGNSA. The V gene lost 5 bases and the J gene lost 4 bases, with 11 bases spanning the gap. This CDR3 region has 14 residues. The CDR3 coding sequence is TGTGCCAGCAGCCGGGGGTCGAGCACCGGGGAGCTGTTTTTT. Protein product: CASSRGSSTGELFF. Using reference TRBV7-2 and TRBJ2-2 for the parts outside the CDR3, the full variable domain is GAGVSQSPSNKVTEKGKDVELRCDPISGHTALYWYRQSLGQGLEFLIYFQGNSAPDKSGLPSDRFSAERTGGSVSTLTIQRTQQEDSAVYLCASSRGSSTGELFFGEGSRLTVL.

The rearrangement joins TRBV30 to TRBJ2-7; 7 bases map to TRBD2. Germline-derived CDR1 and CDR2 are GTSNPN and SVGIG (reference sequence). CDR3 length: 13 amino acids. J lost 3 bases, V lost 4 bases, and 6 bases had no gene match. The CDR3 protein is CAWNERGFYEQYF. Here the CDR3 DNA reads TGTGCCTGGAACGAGCGGGGATTCTACGAGCAGTACTTC.

This clone was observed a handful of times. The gene calls are TRBV18 and TRBJ2-1; 9 nucleotides match TRBD1. Germline V gene sequence: CDR1 KGHSH, CDR2 LQKENI. This CDR3 has 15 amino acids. V was pared by 6 bases and J by 4 bases, with 7 bases of the junction left unmatched. The CDR3 spells CASSPGQGRYNEQFF. Here the CDR3 DNA reads TGTGCCAGCTCCCCGGGACAGGGCCGGTACAATGAGCAGTTCTTC.

This clone was detected only a few times. The chain carries TRBV4-2 and TRBJ2-1; D remains unclear. Germline V lookup: CDR1 LGHNA, CDR2 YNFKEQ. The CDR3 length is 14 residues. The V and J ends lost 1 base and 9 bases respectively, with 13 bases between them. CDR3 DNA sequence: TGTGCCAGCAGCCAAGGAGGCCCCGAAACTGAGCAGTTCTTC. Encoded protein: CASSQGGPETEQFF.

The genes are TRBV30 and TRBJ2-7; D unresolved. CDR3 length: 13 amino acids. In germline, CDR1 is GTSNPN, CDR2 SVGIG (reference sequence). V lost 3 bases to trimming and J lost 0 bases, with 9 bases between them. CDR3 coding DNA: TGTGCCTGGAGACTCTCGAGCTCCTACGAGCAGTACTTC. Translation gives CAWRLSSSYEQYF.

This clone has a handful of counts. The junction and the germline gene differ at one end; a read error may be behind it. The chain links TRBV7-7 to TRBJ2-1; D is perhaps TRBD1 (5 bases). CDR1 is SSHAT, CDR2 FNYEAQ, per germline (reference sequence). CDR3 size: 14 residues. This CDR3 reads CASSSVGALGEQFF. The CDR3 DNA reads TGTGCTAGCAGCTCGGTTGGGGCCCTCGGAGAGCAGTTCTTC.

This chain uses TRBV15 with TRBJ1-5, with D possibly matching TRBD1 (5 bases). Trimming removed 4 bases from V and 4 bases from J, with 8 bases in between. Germline CDR1 is LNHNV and CDR2 is YYDKDF (reference sequence). This CDR3 contains 13 residues. The CDR3 spells CATSITGNQPQHF. The CDR3 DNA reads TGTGCCACCAGCATTACAGGAAATCAGCCCCAGCATTTT.

A few counts support this clone. The chain combines TRBV19 with TRBJ2-7, with a tentative D call TRBD1 (8 bases). V was clipped by 3 bases and J by 6 bases, with 15 bases between them. The germline CDR1 and CDR2 sequences are LNHDA and SQIVND (reference sequence). The CDR3 runs 14 residues. The CDR3 coding sequence is TGTGCCAGTAGTATGAAACAGGGGGGGCGCGAGCAGTACTTC. Translated: CASSMKQGGREQYF.

This clone was detected only a few times. This rearrangement joins TRBV7-2 to TRBJ2-1, with 10 bases fitting TRBD2. With 3 bases clipped from V and 5 bases from J, the junction kept 10 bases outside the gene matches. Germline CDR1 reads SGHTA; CDR2 reads FQGNSA. This CDR3 region has 17 residues. The CDR3 spells CASSFYPGTSVHNEQFF. DNA for the CDR3: TGTGCCAGCAGCTTCTACCCCGGGACTAGCGTACACAATGAGCAGTTCTTC.

The CDR3 sequence is CAWTRMRATDTQYF. CDR3 sequence (DNA): TGTGCCTGGACTCGGATGCGGGCCACAGATACGCAGTATTTT. The chain carries TRBV30 and TRBJ2-3; TRBD2 might be the D (5 bases). V was pared by 4 bases and J by 2 bases, with 13 bases between. From germline, CDR1 is GTSNPN and CDR2 SVGIG (reference sequence). The length of the CDR3 is 14 residues.